Presented here are 24 T cell receptor beta chains from one specimen sequenced in a study of identical twins. Each CDR3 protein gets one entry after TCRdb re-called the 5' RACE reads with MiXCR. Counted here are some 250,000 distinct CDR3 sequences, approximately 11% occurring once; the ten biggest clones make up 3.5% to 5%. The data also belong to a second study, concerning yellow fever vaccine responses in identical twins.

The sequenced material came from memory (CD45RO+) T cells sorted from blood. These receptors were obtained from a woman under 30 in good health.

This clonotype showed up just a few times. The gene calls are TRBV4-3 and TRBJ2-3; 8 positions match TRBD1. The CDR3 runs to 15 residues. V lost 0 bases to trimming and J lost 5 bases; unmatched junction nucleotides: 4. CDR1 is LGHNA and CDR2 is YSLEER in the germline V gene. CDR3 nucleotides: TGCGCCAGCAGCCAAGACACAGGGGGAGGAGATACGCAGTATTTT. Protein sequence: CASSQDTGGGDTQYF.

The chain has TRBV20-1 and TRBJ2-7; D might be TRBD1 or TRBD2, each matching 6 bases. The CDR3 sequence is 13 residues long. V was shortened by 6 bases and J by 5 bases, with 17 bases between the two germline ends. Germline V gene data show CDR1 as DFQATT and CDR2 as SNEGSKA (reference sequence). The CDR3 DNA is TGCAGTGCCCCGTGGGGGCGGGACAACGAGCAGTACTTC. Translated: CSAPWGRDNEQYF.

CDR3 amino acids: CATGFGYEQYF. The CDR3 nucleotides are TGTGCCACCGGTTTTGGATACGAGCAGTACTTC. V is TRBV18 and J is TRBJ2-7; D is uncertain. The CDR3 extends over 11 amino acids. Trimming took off 10 bases at V and 4 bases at J, with 11 bases between the two ends. Per the germline V gene, CDR1 is KGHSH and CDR2 is LQKENI.

Only a few counts were recorded for this clonotype. As DNA, the CDR3 is TGTGCCTGGAGTGTTTCGGTCTCCTACGAGCAGTACTTC. It specifies CAWSVSVSYEQYF. V usage is TRBV30 and J usage is TRBJ2-7; D is unresolved. Trimming pared 0 bases from V and 0 bases from J, leaving 6 bases between. The CDR3 has 13 amino acids. CDR1 is GTSNPN, CDR2 SVGIG, per germline (reference sequence).

A few counts support this clonotype. The chain employs TRBV20-1 and TRBJ2-5, with D possibly TRBD2 on 5 matching bases. This CDR3 contains 15 residues. Germline CDR1 is DFQATT and CDR2 is SNEGSKA (reference sequence). Trimming pared 0 bases from V and 5 bases from J, leaving 16 bases between. DNA for the CDR3: TGCAGTGCTAGAGACCGAGGGAGTAGAAGGGAGACCCAGTACTTC. Its translation is CSARDRGSRRETQYF.

This clonotype was counted a few times. V and J are TRBV5-1 and TRBJ2-7; D ambiguous. Trimming left V 0 bases short and J 0 bases short, with 7 bases between. Germline CDR1 and CDR2: SGHRS and YFSETQ. The CDR3 has 14 residues. This chain's CDR3 is CASSLGQFSYEQYF. The CDR3 bases are TGCGCCAGCAGCTTGGGGCAGTTCTCCTACGAGCAGTACTTC.

This clonotype was detected only a few times. The chain employs TRBV7-9 and TRBJ2-3; 11 nucleotides line up with TRBD2. The CDR3 spans 16 residues. CDR1 and CDR2 (germline): SEHNR, FQNEAQ (reference sequence). Trimming at V came to 6 bases and at J to 1 base, leaving 6 bases not matched to a gene. CDR3 nucleotides: TGTGCCAGCAGTTATCTAGCGGGGGGCCGCACAGATACGCAGTATTTT. This gives the protein CASSYLAGGRTDTQYF.

The chain carries TRBV12-3 or TRBV12-4 and TRBJ2-1, with D unclear. The CDR3 totals 13 residues. The V end lost 1 base, the J end lost 4 bases, and 5 bases lay between the germline ends. CDR3 sequence (DNA): TGTGCCAGCAGTTTAGGGGTTTACAATGAGCAGTTCTTC. This translates into CASSLGVYNEQFF.

This chain joins TRBV4-3 and TRBJ2-1, with a tentative D call TRBD2 (6 bases). The germline V and J ends were trimmed by 1 base and 4 bases, with 11 bases remaining between them. Germline CDR1 LGHNA, CDR2 YSLEER. CDR3 length: 15 amino acids. The CDR3 is CASSQGSGRYNEQFF. CDR3 DNA sequence: TGCGCCAGCAGCCAAGGATCCGGGAGATACAATGAGCAGTTCTTC.

The genes are TRBV3-1 and TRBJ2-1; 8 positions match TRBD1. CDR1 and CDR2 from the germline V gene are LGHDT and YNNKEL (reference sequence). V lost 4 bases and J lost 6; bases outside the gene matches: 14. The CDR3 totals 17 residues. The CDR3 DNA reads TGTGCCAGCAGCCCGAGAGGGGGGACAGGCGGCCTCAATGAGCAGTTCTTC. Its protein product is CASSPRGGTGGLNEQFF.

V is TRBV6-1 and J is TRBJ2-1, with 7 bases lining up with TRBD2. The CDR3 extends over 15 amino acids. V was pared by 6 bases and J by 6 bases, with 11 bases of the junction left unmatched. The germline gives CDR1 MNHNS, CDR2 SASEGT. The CDR3 DNA reads as TGTGCCAGCAGCCGACTAGCCGGAGGTGGCAATGAGCAGTTCTTC. Its protein is CASSRLAGGGNEQFF.

This clonotype was picked up a small number of times. The chain couples TRBV7-9 to TRBJ2-1; the match to TRBD2 covers 11 bases. V shed 0 bases, J shed 9 bases, and the junction held 10 bases outside the gene matches. The CDR3 is made up of 17 amino acids. Germline V gene data show CDR1 as SEHNR and CDR2 as FQNEAQ (reference sequence). CDR3 DNA sequence: TGTGCCAGCAGCTTAGCTTCGGGTAGCGGGAGGGCTACTGAGCAGTTCTTC. Amino acids: CASSLASGSGRATEQFF.

In its sample, this clonotype was seen once. The rearrangement links TRBV12-3 or TRBV12-4 to TRBJ2-3; maybe TRBD2 (5 bases). This CDR3 is built from 17 residues. The V gene lost 10 bases and the J gene lost 3 bases, with 26 bases spanning the gap. CDR3 nucleotide sequence: TGTGCCATCTCCCGGGGAGAAAATGAATTGGCGACAGATACGCAGTATTTT. It codes for CAISRGENELATDTQYF.

This clonotype has at least ten counts. V gene TRBV6-5 combines with J gene TRBJ2-2; 7 nucleotides line up with TRBD1. CDR3 length equals 14 residues. The trim removed 2 bases at V and 6 bases at J, leaving 3 bases unmatched. Germline V gene data show CDR1 as MNHEY and CDR2 as SVGAGI. DNA of the CDR3: TGTGCCAGCAGTTACGGGCAGGGGGCCGGGGAGCTGTTTTTT. Its protein product is CASSYGQGAGELFF.

The chain recombines TRBV6-5 with TRBJ2-7; possibly TRBD1 for D (6 bases). Trimming took off 0 bases at V and 2 bases at J, with 23 bases between the two ends. The CDR3 has 19 residues. Germline V CDR1 and CDR2: MNHEY, SVGAGI. CDR3 DNA: TGTGCCAGCAGTTACTCGAAAGTTCAGGGGCCCACAAGTGCCTACGAGCAGTACTTC. Its translation is CASSYSKVQGPTSAYEQYF.

The sample holds a few counts of this clonotype. This sequence joins TRBV11-3 and TRBJ2-2; TRBD2 matches 13 bases. J gave up 0 bases and V 1 base, and 14 bases lay outside the gene matches. The CDR3 spans 22 residues. Germline lookup yields CDR1 SGHNT and CDR2 YENEEA. In nucleotides, the CDR3 is TGTGCCAGCAGCTTAGGGTGGCGAGGACTAGCGGGAGAAGGGCCGAACACCGGGGAGCTGTTTTTT. This encodes CASSLGWRGLAGEGPNTGELFF.

This chain links TRBV12-3 or TRBV12-4 with TRBJ2-2, with D hard to call. The CDR3 has 13 residues. V was trimmed by 5 bases and J by 4 bases, leaving 8 bases between them. The CDR3 loop reads CASSKSSTGELFF. The DNA for the CDR3 is TGTGCCAGCAGTAAATCTAGCACCGGGGAGCTGTTTTTT.

V usage is TRBV11-2 and J usage is TRBJ2-1; TRBD2 matches 7 bases. The junction had 12 bases not matched to a gene; V was cut back by 5 bases and J by 8 bases. Germline assignment: CDR1 SGHAT and CDR2 FQNNGV. This CDR3 comprises 15 residues. CDR3 sequence (DNA): TGTGCCAGCAGCCAGATGGGGACTATTATTTATGAGCAGTTCTTC. Its translation is CASSQMGTIIYEQFF.

This clonotype was observed a handful of times. This chain joins TRBV28 and TRBJ1-1; unclear D gene. The CDR3 runs 12 residues. Trimming removed 6 bases at V and 4 bases at J, with 9 bases between. Germline values: CDR1 MDHEN, CDR2 SYDVKM. The CDR3 DNA reads as TGTGCCAGCAGCACATCCACCACTGAAGCTTTCTTT. Translating it yields CASSTSTTEAFF. The full variable domain, completed using reference TRBV28 and TRBJ1-1, is DVKVTQSSRYLVKRTGEKVFLECVQDMDHENMFWYRQDPGLGLRLIYFSYDVKMKEKGDIPEGYSVSREKKERFSLILESASTNQTSMYLCASSTSTTEAFFGQGTRLTVV.

The sample holds many counts of this clonotype. The chain links TRBV2 to TRBJ2-4; 7 nucleotides line up with TRBD1. The CDR3 runs 14 residues. V trimming: 8 bases; J trimming: 0 bases; junction bases outside the gene matches: 4. Germline lookup yields CDR1 SNHLY and CDR2 FYNNEI. The CDR3 sequence is CASRRQGAKNIQYF. Here the CDR3 DNA reads TGTGCCAGCCGGAGACAGGGAGCCAAAAACATTCAGTACTTC.

This chain uses TRBV9 with TRBJ2-3, with 11 positions matching TRBD1. This CDR3 spans 14 amino acids. Trimming cost V 4 bases and J 8 bases; bases outside gene matches: 6. Germline loops: CDR1 SGDLS, CDR2 YYNGEE. CDR3 nucleotide sequence: TGTGCCAGCAGCCTGGACAGGGGGCTCGGTACGCAGTATTTT. Translating it yields CASSLDRGLGTQYF.

The sample holds a few counts of this clonotype. V gene TRBV20-1 combines with J gene TRBJ2-1, with D perhaps TRBD1 (5 bases). V lost 6 bases and J 0 bases, leaving 18 bases between the germline ends. Germline CDR1 is DFQATT and CDR2 is SNEGSKA (reference sequence). The CDR3 sequence is 16 residues long. The CDR3: CSAARDSLGSYNEQFF. For the CDR3, the DNA is TGCAGTGCCGCCCGCGACAGCTTAGGCTCCTACAATGAGCAGTTCTTC.

This clonotype has a handful of counts. The V gene is TRBV10-3, the J gene TRBJ2-3, with 10 bases aligning to TRBD2. Trimming cost V 3 bases and J 3 bases; bases outside gene matches: 3. Germline-derived CDR1 and CDR2 are ENHRY and SYGVKD. CDR3 length: 15 residues. In DNA, the CDR3 is TGTGCCATCAGTGAAAATAGCGGGAGGACAGATACGCAGTATTTT. Translation: CAISENSGRTDTQYF.

A few counts support this clonotype. The gene calls are TRBV6-5 and TRBJ2-5, with a possible D match to TRBD1 (5 bases). The germline V gene has CDR1 MNHEY and CDR2 SVGAGI. The V gene lost 2 bases and the J gene lost 7 bases, with 17 bases spanning the gap. The CDR3 sequence is 15 residues long. The CDR3 nucleotides read TGTGCCAGCAGTTACGGGGCTAACGGAATCGGGACCCAGTACTTC. Residues: CASSYGANGIGTQYF.